This TCR beta chain originates from a study of cytomegalovirus exposure and HLA in healthy donors. Study findings and constraints: In a later analysis, first-cohort TCR clusters were found to tend to co-occur in the roughly 120 validation repertoires. Most TCR sequences were seen very rarely across donors, but some public TCRs occurred in many.

Sequencing used immunoSEQ multiplex PCR; TCRdb keeps in-frame clones, though not all of them. The sample records about 200,000 clones, more than 70% being singletons. A remark on this clone: The antigen remains unidentified.

The V end lost 4 bases, the J end lost 5 bases, and 12 bases lay between the germline ends. Germline V gene data show CDR1 as SGDLS and CDR2 as YYNGEE. This CDR3 comprises 13 residues. The chain carries TRBV9 and TRBJ1-1; TRBD1 is a possible D gene (5 bases). The clonotype comes from a woman aged 18-29 years in good health and CMV-seronegative. Sequences were obtained from PBMCs. The CDR3 nucleotides read TGTGCCAGCAGCCTGGGCGGGGGGACTGAAGCTTTCTTT. Amino acids: CASSLGGGTEAFF. Complete variable domain (other parts from reference TRBV9 and TRBJ1-1): DSGVTQTPKHLITATGQRVTLRCSPRSGDLSVYWYQQSLDQGLQFLIQYYNGEERAKGNILERFSAQQFPDLHSELNLSSLELGDSALYFCASSLGGGTEAFFGQGTRLTVV.